The 6 T cell receptor beta chains presented below share a single source sample, sequenced in a study of T cells in Graves' hyperthyroidism and ophthalmopathy. Researchers amplified the TCR beta CDR3 regions from RNA transcripts. The TCR CDR3 first-round RT-PCR relied on the HTBI primer set. TCRdb reanalysed the multiplex PCR reads using MiXCR and keeps one entry per CDR3 protein. The table includes about 480,000 distinct CDR3 sequences, under 25% detected once. The sample was blood. The receptor source for this set is a woman in her 70s with Graves' ophthalmopathy.

The rearrangement joins TRBV11-2 to TRBJ2-5; D is perhaps TRBD2 (5 bases). The CDR3 is 14 amino acids. Germline-derived CDR1 and CDR2 are SGHAT and FQNNGV. Trimming pared 2 bases from V and 3 bases from J, leaving 10 bases between. The CDR3 loop is CASSLTRMKETQYF. The CDR3 DNA follows: TGTGCCAGCAGCTTAACTAGGATGAAAGAGACCCAGTACTTC. The full variable domain, in which reference TRBV11-2 and TRBJ2-5 provide the parts outside the CDR3, is EAGVAQSPRYKIIEKRQSVAFWCNPISGHATLYWYQQILGQGPKLLIQFQNNGVVDDSQLPKDRFSAERLKGVDSTLKIQPAKLEDSAVYLCASSLTRMKETQYFGPGTRLLVL.

This clonotype occurred many times. V usage is TRBV2 and J usage is TRBJ1-5; D not certain. The CDR3 is 14 amino acids. Trimming pared 5 bases from V and 2 bases from J, leaving 10 bases between. Germline CDR1 reads SNHLY; CDR2 reads FYNNEI. CDR3: CASSKEGGNQPQHF. The DNA for the CDR3 is TGTGCCAGCAGTAAAGAGGGAGGCAATCAGCCCCAGCATTTT.

In its sample, this clonotype was seen many times. For the CDR3, the DNA is TGTGCCAGCAGTGGGCTAGCGGGAGGTAAAGAGACCCAGTACTTC. It codes for CASSGLAGGKETQYF. This chain connects TRBV2 to TRBJ2-5; 11 nucleotides match TRBD2. Germline loops: CDR1 SNHLY, CDR2 FYNNEI. The CDR3 length is 15 residues. V dropped 4 bases and J dropped 3; count of bases not matched to a gene: 4.

The V gene is TRBV7-2, the J gene TRBJ1-5; D call uncertain. The V and J ends lost 6 bases and 2 bases respectively, with 14 bases between them. CDR1 and CDR2 from the germline V gene are SGHTA and FQGNSA. CDR3 length equals 15 residues. CDR3 sequence: CASSQAVGGNQPQHF. CDR3 DNA sequence: TGTGCCAGCAGTCAGGCCGTCGGAGGCAATCAGCCCCAGCATTTT.

There are a few counts of this clonotype. The rearrangement links TRBV10-2 to TRBJ2-1; unclear D gene. The CDR3 has 11 amino acids. Germline V gene sequence: CDR1 WSHSY, CDR2 SAAADI. Trimming cost V 2 bases and J 6 bases, with 2 bases left between them. CDR3 DNA: TGCGCCAGCAGTGAGGTCAATGAGCAGTTCTTC. Amino acids: CASSEVNEQFF.

This clonotype was seen ten or more times. J is TRBJ2-5 and V is TRBV12-3 or TRBV12-4, with D unclear. Trimming left V 7 bases short and J 2 bases short, with 11 bases between. The CDR3 runs 13 residues. Here the CDR3 reads CASTLRKQETQYF. The CDR3 bases are TGTGCCAGCACCCTACGAAAACAAGAGACCCAGTACTTC.